This T cell receptor beta chain is drawn from a study of OX40 agonist ivuxolimab in advanced cancers. CDR1 MDHEN and CDR2 SYDVKM come from the germline V gene. The CDR3 is made up of 14 amino acids. V gave up 3 bases and J gave up 0 bases, with 8 bases separating them. This table comes from immunoSEQ multiplex PCR, and its TCRdb copy is limited to in-frame clones, with some not included. The sample lists roughly 82,000 clones; about 89% were seen once. The receptor was derived from an adult with an advanced solid tumor such as melanoma, head and neck, liver or kidney cancer. This chain links TRBV28 with TRBJ1-1; D is uncertain. The sample here was CD4+ or CD8+ T cells sorted from blood, taken in a trial of the OX40 agonist ivuxolimab. This CDR3 reads CASSFLKLNTEAFF. The CDR3 nucleotides read TGTGCCAGCAGTTTCTTAAAGCTGAACACTGAAGCTTTCTTT. The full variable domain, its missing parts supplied by reference TRBV28 and TRBJ1-1, is DVKVTQSSRYLVKRTGEKVFLECVQDMDHENMFWYRQDPGLGLRLIYFSYDVKMKEKGDIPEGYSVSREKKERFSLILESASTNQTSMYLCASSFLKLNTEAFFGQGTRLTVV.